This T cell receptor beta chain was identified in a study of T cells after yellow fever vaccination. Regarding the study as a whole: A secondary response was less intense yet reached its peak sooner, at day 5 versus 15.

This clonotype appeared many times. Its antigen is unidentified. The ends were cut back, 5 bases at V and 4 bases at J, with 21 bases in the middle. Per the germline V gene, CDR1 is SGHTA and CDR2 is FQGNSA. The length of the CDR3 is 16 residues. TCRdb re-called the 5' RACE reads with MiXCR, one entry per CDR3 protein. The data hold some 340,000 distinct CDR3 sequences, with 9.5% to 12% observed a single time. The rearrangement links TRBV7-2 to TRBJ2-7; tentative D call: TRBD2 (5 bases). The starting material was CD4+ T cells sorted from PBMCs, obtained 45 days after the yellow fever booster vaccination. This clonotype was sampled from a man in his late teens or twenties who received the YFV17D yellow fever vaccine. Written as DNA, the CDR3 is TGTGCCAGCAGCCCCACTGGACCCGGCGGGCTATACGAGCAGTACTTC. This gives the protein CASSPTGPGGLYEQYF.